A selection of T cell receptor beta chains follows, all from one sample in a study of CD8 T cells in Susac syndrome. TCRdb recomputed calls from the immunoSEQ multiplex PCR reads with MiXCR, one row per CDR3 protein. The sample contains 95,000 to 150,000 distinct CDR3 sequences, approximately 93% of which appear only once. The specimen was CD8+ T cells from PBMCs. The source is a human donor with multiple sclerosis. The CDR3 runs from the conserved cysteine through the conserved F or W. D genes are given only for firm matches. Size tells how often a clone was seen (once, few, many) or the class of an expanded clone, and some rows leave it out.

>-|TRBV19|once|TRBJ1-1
CASSILGNTEAFF
TGTGCCAGTAGTATTCTGGGGAACACTGAAGCTTTCTTT
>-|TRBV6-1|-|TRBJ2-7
CASSEIQGGSIYEQYF
TGTGCCAGCAGTGAAATACAGGGAGGGTCCATCTACGAGCAGTACTTC
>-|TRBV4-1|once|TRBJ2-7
CASSQEDRPYEQYF
TGCGCCAGCAGCCAAGAAGACCGACCCTACGAGCAGTACTTC
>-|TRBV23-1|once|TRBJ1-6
CASTPGRGDNSPLHF
TGCGCCAGCACCCCGGGCAGGGGCGATAATTCACCCCTCCACTTT
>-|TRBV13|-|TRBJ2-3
CASSETGSRGTDTQYF
TGTGCCAGCAGCGAGACGGGCTCTCGGGGCACAGATACGCAGTATTTT
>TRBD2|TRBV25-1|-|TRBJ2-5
CASSPRGEMKTQYF
TGTGCCAGCAGTCCTCGGGGGGAGATGAAGACCCAGTACTTC
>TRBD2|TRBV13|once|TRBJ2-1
CASSFTSGRANEQFF
TGTGCCAGCAGCTTCACTAGCGGGAGAGCGAATGAGCAGTTCTTC
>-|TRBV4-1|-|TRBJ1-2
CASSQKWDYGYTF
TGCGCCAGCAGCCAAAAGTGGGACTATGGCTACACCTTC
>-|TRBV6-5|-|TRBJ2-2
CASSYGRNTGELFF
TGTGCCAGCAGTTACGGGAGGAACACCGGGGAGCTGTTTTTT
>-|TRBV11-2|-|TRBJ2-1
CASSLGTSNEQFF
TGTGCCAGCAGCTTAGGGACCAGCAATGAGCAGTTCTTC
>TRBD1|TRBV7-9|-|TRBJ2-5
CASSQAGTVQETQYF
TGTGCCAGCAGCCAAGCAGGGACAGTACAAGAGACCCAGTACTTC
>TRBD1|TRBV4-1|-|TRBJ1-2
CASSQVTGANYGYTF
TGCGCCAGCAGCCAAGTGACAGGGGCTAACTATGGCTACACCTTC
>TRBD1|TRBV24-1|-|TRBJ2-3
CATSDTGTGARDTQYF
TGTGCCACCAGTGACACCGGGACAGGGGCCAGGGATACGCAGTATTTT
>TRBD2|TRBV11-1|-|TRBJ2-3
CASSYGLAGDTQYF
TGTGCCAGCAGCTACGGACTAGCGGGGGATACGCAGTATTTT
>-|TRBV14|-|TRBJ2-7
CASRPTGGYYEQYF
TGTGCCAGCAGGCCGACAGGAGGTTACTACGAGCAGTACTTC
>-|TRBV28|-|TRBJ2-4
CATKGGAENIQYF
TGTGCAACAAAGGGGGGGGCCGAAAACATTCAGTACTTC
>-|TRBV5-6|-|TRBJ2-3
CASSLGRLARKYTQYF
TGTGCCAGCAGCTTGGGTCGGCTAGCCCGGAAATATACGCAGTATTTT
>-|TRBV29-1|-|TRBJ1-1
CSVAGETEAFF
TGCAGCGTTGCGGGGGAGACTGAAGCTTTCTTT
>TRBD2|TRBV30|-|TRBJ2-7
CAWSQRRGGREQYF
TGTGCCTGGAGTCAACGGCGGGGGGGCCGCGAGCAGTACTTC
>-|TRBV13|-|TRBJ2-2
CASSLVLTGELFF
TGTGCCAGCAGCTTAGTCCTCACCGGGGAGCTGTTTTTT
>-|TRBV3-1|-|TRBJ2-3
CASSQDRATTDTQYF
TGTGCCAGCAGCCAAGATCGGGCGACCACAGATACGCAGTATTTT
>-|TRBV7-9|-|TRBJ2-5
CASSLSGAHQETQYF
TGTGCCAGCAGCTTATCCGGGGCCCACCAAGAGACCCAGTACTTC
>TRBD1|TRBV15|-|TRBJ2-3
CATSVDRGTDTQYF
TGTGCCACCAGCGTCGACAGGGGCACAGATACGCAGTATTTT
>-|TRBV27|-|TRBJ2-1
CASSLGGVQGQFF
TGTGCCAGCAGTTTGGGCGGGGTTCAGGGGCAGTTCTTC
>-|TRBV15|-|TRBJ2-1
CATSRVPPYQTNFNEQFF
TGTGCCACCAGCAGAGTACCCCCTTACCAGACAAACTTCAATGAGCAGTTCTTC
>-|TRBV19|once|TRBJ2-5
CASKGRSYQETQYF
TGTGCCAGTAAGGGCAGGTCGTACCAAGAGACCCAGTACTTC
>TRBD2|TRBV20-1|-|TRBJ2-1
CSAPGTSETTYNEQFF
TGCAGTGCGCCCGGGACTAGCGAGACGACCTACAATGAGCAGTTCTTC
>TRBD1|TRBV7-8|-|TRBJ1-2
CACFRPGQGKSGYTF
TGTGCCTGCTTTAGACCGGGACAGGGGAAAAGTGGCTACACCTTC
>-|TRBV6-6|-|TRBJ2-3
CASSYSSGFTDTQYF
TGTGCCAGCAGTTACTCGTCCGGGTTCACAGATACGCAGTATTTT
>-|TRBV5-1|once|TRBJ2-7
CASSPTEAYEQYF
TGCGCCAGCAGCCCGACAGAGGCCTACGAGCAGTACTTC
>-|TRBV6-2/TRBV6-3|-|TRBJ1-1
CASSYSGTGTEAFF
TGTGCCAGCAGTTATTCGGGGACCGGGACTGAAGCTTTCTTT
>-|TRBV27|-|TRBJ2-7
CASSWKSTYEQYF
TGTGCCAGCAGTTGGAAATCTACCTACGAGCAGTACTTC
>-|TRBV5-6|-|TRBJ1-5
CASSLFRGGNQPQHF
TGTGCCAGCAGCTTGTTCAGGGGCGGCAATCAGCCCCAGCATTTT
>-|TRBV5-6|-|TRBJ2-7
CASSFWGSYEQYF
TGTGCCAGCAGCTTTTGGGGCTCCTACGAGCAGTACTTC
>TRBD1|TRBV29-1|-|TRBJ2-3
CSAQHRDSNTDTQYF
TGCAGCGCCCAACACCGGGACAGTAATACAGATACGCAGTATTTT
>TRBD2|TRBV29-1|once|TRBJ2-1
CSVGGGDNNEQFF
TGCAGCGTTGGCGGGGGGGATAACAATGAGCAGTTCTTC
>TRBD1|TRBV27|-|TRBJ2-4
CASSPRLGSEGADIQYF
TGTGCCAGCAGTCCGCGCCTGGGTAGCGAGGGGGCCGACATTCAGTACTTC
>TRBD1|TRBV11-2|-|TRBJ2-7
CASSPRTGLSYEQYF
TGTGCCAGCAGCCCCCGGACAGGGCTTTCCTACGAGCAGTACTTC
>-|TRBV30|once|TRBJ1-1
CAWKPQGWTEAFF
TGTGCCTGGAAACCACAGGGATGGACTGAAGCTTTCTTT